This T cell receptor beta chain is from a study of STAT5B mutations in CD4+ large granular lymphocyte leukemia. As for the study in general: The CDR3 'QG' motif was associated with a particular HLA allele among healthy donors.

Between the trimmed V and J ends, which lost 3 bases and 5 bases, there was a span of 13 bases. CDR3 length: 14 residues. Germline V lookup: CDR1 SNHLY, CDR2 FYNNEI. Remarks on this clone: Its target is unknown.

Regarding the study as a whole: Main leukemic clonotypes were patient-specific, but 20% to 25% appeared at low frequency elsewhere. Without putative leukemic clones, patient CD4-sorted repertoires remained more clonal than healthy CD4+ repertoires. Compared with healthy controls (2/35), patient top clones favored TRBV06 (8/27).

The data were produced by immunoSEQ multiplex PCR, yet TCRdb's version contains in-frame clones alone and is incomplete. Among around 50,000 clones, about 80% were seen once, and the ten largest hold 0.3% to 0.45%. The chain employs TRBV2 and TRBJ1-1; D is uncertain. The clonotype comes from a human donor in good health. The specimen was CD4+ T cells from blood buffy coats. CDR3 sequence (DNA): TGTGCCAGCAGTGATTCCGGGTATCTGACTGAAGCTTTCTTT. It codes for CASSDSGYLTEAFF.